This T cell receptor (beta chain) was documented in a study of tumor-infiltrating lymphocytes in oesophageal squamous cell carcinoma. TCRdb reprocessed the PCR reads with MiXCR, giving one entry per CDR3 protein. Of approximately 15,000 distinct CDR3 sequences listed, 53% are singletons. With 4 bases clipped from V and 5 bases from J, the junction kept 5 bases outside the gene matches. Germline V gene lookup returns CDR1 SGHTA and CDR2 FQGTGA. CDR3 length: 15 amino acids. The sequencing sample was made of esophageal tumor tissue. The chain links TRBV7-3 to TRBJ2-2; TRBD1 matches at 9 bases. The sequence derives from a male donor with esophageal squamous cell carcinoma. CDR3 nucleotide sequence: TGTGCCAGCAGCTCCGACAGGGGGTTGACCGGGGAGCTGTTTTTT. Its translation is CASSSDRGLTGELFF.